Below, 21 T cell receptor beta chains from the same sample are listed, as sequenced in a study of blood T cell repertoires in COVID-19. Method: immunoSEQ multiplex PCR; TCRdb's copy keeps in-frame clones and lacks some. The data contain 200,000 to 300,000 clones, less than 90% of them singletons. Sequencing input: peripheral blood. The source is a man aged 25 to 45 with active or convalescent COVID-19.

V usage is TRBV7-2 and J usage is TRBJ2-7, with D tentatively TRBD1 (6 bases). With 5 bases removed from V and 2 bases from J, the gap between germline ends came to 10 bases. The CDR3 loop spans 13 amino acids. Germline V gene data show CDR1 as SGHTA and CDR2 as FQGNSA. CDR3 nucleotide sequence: TGTGCCAGCAGCCCAACAGGGCCCTACGAGCAGTACTTC. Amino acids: CASSPTGPYEQYF.

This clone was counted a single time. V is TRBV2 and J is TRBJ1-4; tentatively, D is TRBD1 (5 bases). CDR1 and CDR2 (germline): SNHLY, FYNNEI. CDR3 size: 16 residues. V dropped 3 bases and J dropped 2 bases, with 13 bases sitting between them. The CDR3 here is CASSDLGGWTNEKLFF. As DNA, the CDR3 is TGTGCCAGCAGTGACCTGGGGGGATGGACTAATGAAAAACTGTTTTTT.

Written as DNA, the CDR3 is TGTGCCAGTAGGAAACACCGGGACAGAAGCAATCAGCCCCAGCATTTT. Protein product: CASRKHRDRSNQPQHF. The chain uses TRBV19 and TRBJ1-5; 7 nucleotides align to TRBD1. The V segment lost 6 bases and the J segment 1 base; nucleotides outside the gene matches: 9. This CDR3 is built from 16 residues. The germline V gene encodes CDR1 LNHDA and CDR2 SQIVND (reference sequence). The variable domain in full, completed from reference TRBV19 and TRBJ1-5, reads DGGITQSPKYLFRKEGQNVTLSCEQNLNHDAMYWYRQDPGQGLRLIYYSQIVNDFQKGDIAEGYSVSREKKESFPLTVTSAQKNPTAFYLCASRKHRDRSNQPQHFGDGTRLSIL.

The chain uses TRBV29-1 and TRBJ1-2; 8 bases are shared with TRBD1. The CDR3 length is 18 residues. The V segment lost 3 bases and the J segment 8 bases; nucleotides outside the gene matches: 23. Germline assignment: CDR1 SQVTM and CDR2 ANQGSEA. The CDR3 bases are TGCAGCGTTGACGTACTAACCAACCGGGGACAGGCCCCTAGGGGCTACACCTTC. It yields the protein CSVDVLTNRGQAPRGYTF.

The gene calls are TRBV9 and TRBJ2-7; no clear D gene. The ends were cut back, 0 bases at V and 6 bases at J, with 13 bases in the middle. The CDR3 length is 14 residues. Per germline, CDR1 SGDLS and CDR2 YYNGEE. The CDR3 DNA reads TGTGCCAGCAGCGTAGCCTCAGCAGGTTCCGAGCAGTACTTC. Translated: CASSVASAGSEQYF.

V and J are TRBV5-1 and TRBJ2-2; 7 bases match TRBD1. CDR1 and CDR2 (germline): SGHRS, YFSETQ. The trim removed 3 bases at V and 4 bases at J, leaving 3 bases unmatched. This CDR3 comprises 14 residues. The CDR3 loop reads CASSSTGPTGELFF. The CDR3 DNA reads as TGCGCCAGCAGCTCGACAGGGCCCACCGGGGAGCTGTTTTTT.

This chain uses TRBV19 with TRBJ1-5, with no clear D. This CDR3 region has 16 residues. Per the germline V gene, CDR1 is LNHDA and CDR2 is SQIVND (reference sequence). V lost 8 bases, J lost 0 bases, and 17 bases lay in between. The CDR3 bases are TGTGCCAGTGCGGTGGGTACCTTAAATAGCAATCAGCCCCAGCATTTT. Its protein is CASAVGTLNSNQPQHF. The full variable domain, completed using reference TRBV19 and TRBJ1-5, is DGGITQSPKYLFRKEGQNVTLSCEQNLNHDAMYWYRQDPGQGLRLIYYSQIVNDFQKGDIAEGYSVSREKKESFPLTVTSAQKNPTAFYLCASAVGTLNSNQPQHFGDGTRLSIL.

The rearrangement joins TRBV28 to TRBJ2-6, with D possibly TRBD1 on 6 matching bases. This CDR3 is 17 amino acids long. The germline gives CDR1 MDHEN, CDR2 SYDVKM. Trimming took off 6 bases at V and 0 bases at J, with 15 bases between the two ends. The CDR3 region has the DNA TGTGCCAGCAGAAACAGGGATAACCTCTCTGGGGCCAACGTCCTGACTTTC. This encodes CASRNRDNLSGANVLTF.

CDR3: CASSLQGHYYEQYF. CDR3 DNA sequence: TGTGCCAGCAGCTTGCAGGGACACTACTACGAGCAGTACTTC. This chain connects TRBV5-5 to TRBJ2-7, with D perhaps TRBD1 (6 bases). CDR1 SGHKS and CDR2 YYEKEE come from the germline V gene (reference sequence). V lost 1 base and J 3 bases, leaving 11 bases between the germline ends. The CDR3 is made up of 14 amino acids.

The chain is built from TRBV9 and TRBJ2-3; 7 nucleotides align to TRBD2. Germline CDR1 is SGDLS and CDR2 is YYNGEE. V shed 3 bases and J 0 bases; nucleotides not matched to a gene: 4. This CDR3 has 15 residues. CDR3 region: CASSEGGSSTDTQYF. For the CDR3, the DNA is TGTGCCAGCAGCGAGGGAGGGTCTAGCACAGATACGCAGTATTTT.

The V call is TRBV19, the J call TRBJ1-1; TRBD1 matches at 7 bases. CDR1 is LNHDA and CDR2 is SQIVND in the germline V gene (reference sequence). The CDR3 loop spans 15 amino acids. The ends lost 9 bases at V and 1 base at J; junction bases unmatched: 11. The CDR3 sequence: CASLWPGQPNTEAFF. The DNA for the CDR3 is TGTGCCAGCCTCTGGCCGGGACAGCCGAACACTGAAGCTTTCTTT.

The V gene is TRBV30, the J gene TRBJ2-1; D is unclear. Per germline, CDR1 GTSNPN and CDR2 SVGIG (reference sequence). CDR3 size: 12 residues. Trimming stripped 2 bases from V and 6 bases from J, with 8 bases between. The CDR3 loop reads CAWSRVSNEQFF. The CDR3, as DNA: TGTGCCTGGAGTCGGGTATCCAATGAGCAGTTCTTC. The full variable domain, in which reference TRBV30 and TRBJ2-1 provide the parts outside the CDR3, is SQTIHQWPATLVQPVGSPLSLECTVEGTSNPNLYWYRQAAGRGLQLLFYSVGIGQISSEVPQNLSASRPQDRQFILSSKKLLLSDSGFYLCAWSRVSNEQFFGPGTRLTVL.

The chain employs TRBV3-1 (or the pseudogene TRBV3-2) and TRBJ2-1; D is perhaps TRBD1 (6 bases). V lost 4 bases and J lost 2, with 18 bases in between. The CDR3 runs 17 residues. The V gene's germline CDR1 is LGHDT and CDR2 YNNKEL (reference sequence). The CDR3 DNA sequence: TGTGCCAGCAGCCCCTTAGTCTTACAGGGAGCCTACAATGAGCAGTTCTTC. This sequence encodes CASSPLVLQGAYNEQFF.

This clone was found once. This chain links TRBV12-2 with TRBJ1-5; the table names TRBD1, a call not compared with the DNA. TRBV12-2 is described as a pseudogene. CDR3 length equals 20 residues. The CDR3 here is CASRLTGTGPFPYSNQPQHF. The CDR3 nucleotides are TGTGCAAGTCGCCTCACAGGGACGGGGCCCTTTCCATATAGCAATCAGCCCCAGCATTTT.

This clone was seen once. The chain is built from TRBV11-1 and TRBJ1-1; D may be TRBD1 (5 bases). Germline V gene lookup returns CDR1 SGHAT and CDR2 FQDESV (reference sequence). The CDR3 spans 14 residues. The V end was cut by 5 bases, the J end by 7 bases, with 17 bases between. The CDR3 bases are TGTGCCAGCAGCCCTCGGGACGGGGGATTTGAAGCTTTCTTT. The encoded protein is CASSPRDGGFEAFF.

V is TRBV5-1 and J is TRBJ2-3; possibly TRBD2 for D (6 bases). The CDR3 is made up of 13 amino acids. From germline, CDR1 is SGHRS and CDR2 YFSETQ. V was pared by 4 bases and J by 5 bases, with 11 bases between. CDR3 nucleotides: TGCGCCAGCAGCCCGGGACTGGAAGATACGCAGTATTTT. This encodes CASSPGLEDTQYF.

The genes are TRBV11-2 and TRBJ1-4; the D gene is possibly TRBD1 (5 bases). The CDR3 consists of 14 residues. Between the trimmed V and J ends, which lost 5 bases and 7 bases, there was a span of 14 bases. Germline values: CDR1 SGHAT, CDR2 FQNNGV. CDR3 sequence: CASSALLRGEKLFF. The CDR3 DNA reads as TGTGCCAGCAGCGCACTTTTAAGGGGTGAAAAACTGTTTTTT.

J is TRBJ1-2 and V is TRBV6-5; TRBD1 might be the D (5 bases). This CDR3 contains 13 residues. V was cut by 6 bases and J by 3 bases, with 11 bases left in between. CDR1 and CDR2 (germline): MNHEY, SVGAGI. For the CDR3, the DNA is TGTGCCAGCAGGACCGACAGATACTATGGCTACACCTTC. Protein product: CASRTDRYYGYTF.

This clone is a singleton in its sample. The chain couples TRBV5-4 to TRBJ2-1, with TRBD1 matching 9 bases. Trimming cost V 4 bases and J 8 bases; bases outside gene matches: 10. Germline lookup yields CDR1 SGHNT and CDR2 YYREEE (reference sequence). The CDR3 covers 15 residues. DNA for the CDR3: TGTGCCAGCAGCGGAATCGGGACAGGGAGCGATGAGCAGTTCTTC. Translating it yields CASSGIGTGSDEQFF.

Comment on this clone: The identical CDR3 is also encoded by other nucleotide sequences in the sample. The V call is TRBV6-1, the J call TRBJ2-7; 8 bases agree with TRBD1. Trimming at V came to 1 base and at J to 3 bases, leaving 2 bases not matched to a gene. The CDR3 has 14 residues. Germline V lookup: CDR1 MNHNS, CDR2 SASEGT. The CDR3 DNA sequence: TGTGCCAGCAGTGAAGGACAGGGGCGCTACGAGCAGTACTTC. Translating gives CASSEGQGRYEQYF.

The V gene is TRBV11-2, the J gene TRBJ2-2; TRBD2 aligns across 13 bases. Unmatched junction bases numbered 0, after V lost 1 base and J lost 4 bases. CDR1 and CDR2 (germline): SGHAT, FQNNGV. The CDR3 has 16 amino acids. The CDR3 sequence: CASSLGLAGGTGELFF. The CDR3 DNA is TGTGCCAGCAGCTTAGGACTAGCGGGGGGCACCGGGGAGCTGTTTTTT. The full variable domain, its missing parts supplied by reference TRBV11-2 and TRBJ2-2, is EAGVAQSPRYKIIEKRQSVAFWCNPISGHATLYWYQQILGQGPKLLIQFQNNGVVDDSQLPKDRFSAERLKGVDSTLKIQPAKLEDSAVYLCASSLGLAGGTGELFFGEGSRLTVL.